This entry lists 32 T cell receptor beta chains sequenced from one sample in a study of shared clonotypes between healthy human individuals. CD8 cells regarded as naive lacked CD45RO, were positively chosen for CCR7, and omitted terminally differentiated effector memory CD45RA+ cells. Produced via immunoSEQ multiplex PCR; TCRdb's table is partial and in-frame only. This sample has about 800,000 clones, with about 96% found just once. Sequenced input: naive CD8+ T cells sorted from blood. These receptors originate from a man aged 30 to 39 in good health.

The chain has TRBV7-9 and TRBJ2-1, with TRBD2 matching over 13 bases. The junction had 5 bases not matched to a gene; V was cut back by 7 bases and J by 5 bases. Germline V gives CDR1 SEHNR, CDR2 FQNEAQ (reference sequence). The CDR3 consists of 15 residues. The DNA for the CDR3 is TGTGCCAGCACCTCGGGACTAGCGGGAAACAATGAGCAGTTCTTC. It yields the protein CASTSGLAGNNEQFF.

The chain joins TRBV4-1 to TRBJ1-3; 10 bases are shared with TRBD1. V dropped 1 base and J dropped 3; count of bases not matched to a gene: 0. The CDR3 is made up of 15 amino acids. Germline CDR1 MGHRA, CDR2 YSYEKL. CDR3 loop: CASSQGTGGGNTIYF. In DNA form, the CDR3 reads TGCGCCAGCAGCCAAGGGACAGGGGGTGGAAACACCATATATTTT.

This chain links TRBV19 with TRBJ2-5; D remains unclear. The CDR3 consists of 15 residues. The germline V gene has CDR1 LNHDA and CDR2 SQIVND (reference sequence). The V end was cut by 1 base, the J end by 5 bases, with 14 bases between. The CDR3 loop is CASSIVFRVGETQYF. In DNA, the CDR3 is TGTGCCAGTAGTATAGTGTTCCGGGTGGGGGAGACCCAGTACTTC.

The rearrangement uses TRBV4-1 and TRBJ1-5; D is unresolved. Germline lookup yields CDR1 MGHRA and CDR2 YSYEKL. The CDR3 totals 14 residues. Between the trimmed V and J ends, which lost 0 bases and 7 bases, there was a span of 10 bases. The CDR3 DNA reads TGCGCCAGCAGCCAAGATCTCGACATACAGCCCCAGCATTTT. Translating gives CASSQDLDIQPQHF.

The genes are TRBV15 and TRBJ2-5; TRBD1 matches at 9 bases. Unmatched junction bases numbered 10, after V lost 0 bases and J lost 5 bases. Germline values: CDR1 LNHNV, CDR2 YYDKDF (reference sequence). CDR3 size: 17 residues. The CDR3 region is CATSRDQQGALRETQYF. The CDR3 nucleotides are TGTGCCACCAGCAGAGATCAACAGGGGGCGCTTCGGGAGACCCAGTACTTC.

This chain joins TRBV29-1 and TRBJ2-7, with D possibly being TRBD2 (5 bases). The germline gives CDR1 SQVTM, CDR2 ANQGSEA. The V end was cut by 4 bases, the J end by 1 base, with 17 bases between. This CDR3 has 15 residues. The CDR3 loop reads CSVGGLSSESYEQYF. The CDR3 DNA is TGCAGCGTTGGCGGCTTGAGTAGCGAATCCTACGAGCAGTACTTC.

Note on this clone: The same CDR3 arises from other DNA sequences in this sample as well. This chain's CDR3 is CASSMGLSYEQYF. The CDR3 DNA is TGTGCCAGTAGTATGGGGCTCTCCTACGAGCAGTACTTC. V gene TRBV19 combines with J gene TRBJ2-7, with D tentatively TRBD1 (5 bases). Trimming removed 3 bases at V and 0 bases at J, with 6 bases between. The CDR3 has 13 amino acids. Germline V CDR1 and CDR2: LNHDA, SQIVND (reference sequence).

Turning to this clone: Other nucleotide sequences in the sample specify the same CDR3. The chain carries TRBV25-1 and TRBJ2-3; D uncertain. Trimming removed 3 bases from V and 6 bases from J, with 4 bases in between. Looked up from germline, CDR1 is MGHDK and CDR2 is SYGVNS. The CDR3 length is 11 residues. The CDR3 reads CASSEGDTQYF. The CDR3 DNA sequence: TGTGCCAGCAGTGAGGGGGATACGCAGTATTTT. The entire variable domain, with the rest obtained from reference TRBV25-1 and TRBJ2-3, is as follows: EADIYQTPRYLVIGTGKKITLECSQTMGHDKMYWYQQDPGMELHLIHYSYGVNSTEKGDLSSESTVSRIRTEHFPLTLESARPSHTSQYLCASSEGDTQYFGPGTRLTVL.

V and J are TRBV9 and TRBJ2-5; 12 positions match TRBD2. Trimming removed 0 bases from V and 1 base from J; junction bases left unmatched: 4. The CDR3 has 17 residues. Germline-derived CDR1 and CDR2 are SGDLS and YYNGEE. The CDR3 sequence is CASSVEGLAGVQETQYF. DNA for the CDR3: TGTGCCAGCAGCGTAGAGGGACTAGCGGGTGTCCAAGAGACCCAGTACTTC.

The CDR3 DNA reads as TGTGCCAGCAGCTTAGTAGCAGTCGGGGAGCTGTTTTTT. As protein: CASSLVAVGELFF. The chain recombines TRBV7-9 with TRBJ2-2; no clear D. The CDR3 is 13 amino acids. V lost 1 base, J lost 7 bases, and 7 bases lay in between. Germline V gene sequence: CDR1 SEHNR, CDR2 FQNEAQ (reference sequence).

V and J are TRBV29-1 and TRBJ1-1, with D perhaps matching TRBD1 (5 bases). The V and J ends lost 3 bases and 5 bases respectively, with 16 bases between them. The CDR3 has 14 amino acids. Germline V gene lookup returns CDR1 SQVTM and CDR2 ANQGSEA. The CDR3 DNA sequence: TGCAGCGTTGATTACGGCAGGGCGGGGACTGAAGCTTTCTTT. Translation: CSVDYGRAGTEAFF.

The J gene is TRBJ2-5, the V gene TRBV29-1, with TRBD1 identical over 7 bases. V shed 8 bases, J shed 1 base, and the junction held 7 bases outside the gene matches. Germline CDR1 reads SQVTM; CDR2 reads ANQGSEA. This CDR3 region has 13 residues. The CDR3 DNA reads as TGCAGCTTCCGACAGGGAGCCCAAGAGACCCAGTACTTC. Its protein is CSFRQGAQETQYF.

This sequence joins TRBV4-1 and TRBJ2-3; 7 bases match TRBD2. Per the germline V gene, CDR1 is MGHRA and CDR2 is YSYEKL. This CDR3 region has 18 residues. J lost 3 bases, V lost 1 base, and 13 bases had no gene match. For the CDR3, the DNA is TGCGCCAGCAGCCAAGGTATCGGGGAGGGCCTTGAAACAGATACGCAGTATTTT. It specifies CASSQGIGEGLETDTQYF.

Here the CDR3 reads CASSLSLREQYF. In DNA, the CDR3 is TGTGCCAGCAGCTTAAGCCTGAGAGAGCAGTACTTC. J is TRBJ2-7 and V is TRBV7-2; unclear D gene. CDR1 and CDR2 from the germline V gene are SGHTA and FQGNSA. The CDR3 spans 12 residues. V lost 2 bases and J 7 bases, leaving 9 bases between the germline ends.

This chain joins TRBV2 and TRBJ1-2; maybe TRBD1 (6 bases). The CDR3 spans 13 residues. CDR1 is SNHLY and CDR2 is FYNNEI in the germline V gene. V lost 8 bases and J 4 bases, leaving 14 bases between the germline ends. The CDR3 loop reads CASWGGAGYGYTF. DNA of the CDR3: TGTGCCAGCTGGGGGGGCGCGGGCTATGGCTACACCTTC.

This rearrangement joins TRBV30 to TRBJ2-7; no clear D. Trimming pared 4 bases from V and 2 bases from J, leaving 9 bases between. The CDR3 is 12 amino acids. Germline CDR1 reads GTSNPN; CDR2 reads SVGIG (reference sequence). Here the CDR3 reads CAWNSGPYEQYF. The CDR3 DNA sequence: TGTGCCTGGAATTCAGGTCCCTACGAGCAGTACTTC.

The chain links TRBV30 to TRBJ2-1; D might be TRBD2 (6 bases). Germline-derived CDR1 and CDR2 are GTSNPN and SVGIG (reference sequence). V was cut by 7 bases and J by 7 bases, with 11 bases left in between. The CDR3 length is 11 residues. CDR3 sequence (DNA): TGTGCCTCATTTGCGGGGAATGAGCAGTTCTTC. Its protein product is CASFAGNEQFF.

The CDR3 DNA reads TGCAGCGTTGAATACCCGGGACAGGACGGATACGAGCAGTACTTC. Protein product: CSVEYPGQDGYEQYF. This rearrangement joins TRBV29-1 to TRBJ2-7; 8 bases match TRBD1. CDR1 is SQVTM, CDR2 ANQGSEA, per germline. The CDR3 has 15 residues. Unmatched junction bases numbered 10, after V lost 2 bases and J lost 4 bases.

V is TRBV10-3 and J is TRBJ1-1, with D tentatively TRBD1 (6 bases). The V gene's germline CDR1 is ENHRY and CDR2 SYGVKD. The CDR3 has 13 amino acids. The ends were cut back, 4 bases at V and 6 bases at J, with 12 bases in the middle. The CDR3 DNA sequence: TGTGCCATCAGTGCGGACAGTTCGCCTGAAGCTTTCTTT. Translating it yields CAISADSSPEAFF.

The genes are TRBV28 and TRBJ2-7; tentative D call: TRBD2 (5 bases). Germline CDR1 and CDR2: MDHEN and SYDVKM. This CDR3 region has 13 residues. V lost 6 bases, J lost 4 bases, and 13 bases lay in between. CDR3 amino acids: CASRKRAAYEQYF. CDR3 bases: TGTGCCAGCAGGAAGAGGGCTGCTTACGAGCAGTACTTC. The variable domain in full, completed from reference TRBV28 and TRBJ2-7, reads DVKVTQSSRYLVKRTGEKVFLECVQDMDHENMFWYRQDPGLGLRLIYFSYDVKMKEKGDIPEGYSVSREKKERFSLILESASTNQTSMYLCASRKRAAYEQYFGPGTRLTVT.

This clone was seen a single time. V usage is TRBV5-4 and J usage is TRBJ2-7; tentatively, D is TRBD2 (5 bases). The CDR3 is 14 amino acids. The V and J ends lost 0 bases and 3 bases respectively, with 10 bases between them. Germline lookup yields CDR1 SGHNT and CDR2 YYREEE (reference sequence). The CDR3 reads CASSLEGRRYEQYF. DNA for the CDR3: TGTGCCAGCAGCTTGGAAGGGAGACGCTACGAGCAGTACTTC.

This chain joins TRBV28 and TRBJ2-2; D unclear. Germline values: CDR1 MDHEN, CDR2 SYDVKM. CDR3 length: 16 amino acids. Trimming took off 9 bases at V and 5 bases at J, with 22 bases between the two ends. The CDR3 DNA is TGTGCCAGGAATACAACGAAGTCCAAGGGTACCGGGGAGCTGTTTTTT. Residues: CARNTTKSKGTGELFF.

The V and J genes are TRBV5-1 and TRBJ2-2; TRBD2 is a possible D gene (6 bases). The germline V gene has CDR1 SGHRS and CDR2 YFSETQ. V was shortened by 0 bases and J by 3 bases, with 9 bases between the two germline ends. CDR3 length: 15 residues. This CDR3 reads CASSLVGTHTGELFF. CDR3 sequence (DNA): TGCGCCAGCAGCTTGGTAGGGACTCACACCGGGGAGCTGTTTTTT.

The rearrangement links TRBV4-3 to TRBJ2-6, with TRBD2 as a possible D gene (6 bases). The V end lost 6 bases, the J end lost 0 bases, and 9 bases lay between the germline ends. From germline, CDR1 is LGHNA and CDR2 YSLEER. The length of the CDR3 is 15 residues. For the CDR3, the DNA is TGCGCCAGCAGAGGAGGGACCTCTGGGGCCAACGTCCTGACTTTC. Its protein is CASRGGTSGANVLTF.

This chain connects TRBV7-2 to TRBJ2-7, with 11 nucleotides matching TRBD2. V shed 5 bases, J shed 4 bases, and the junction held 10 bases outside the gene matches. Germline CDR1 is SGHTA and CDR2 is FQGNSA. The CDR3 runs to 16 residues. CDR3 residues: CASSPQLAGARYEQYF. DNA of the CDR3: TGTGCCAGCAGCCCACAACTAGCGGGAGCTAGGTACGAGCAGTACTTC.

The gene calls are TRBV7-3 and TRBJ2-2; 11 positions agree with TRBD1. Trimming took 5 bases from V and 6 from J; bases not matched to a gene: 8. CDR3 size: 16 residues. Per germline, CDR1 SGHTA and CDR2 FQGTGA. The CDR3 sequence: CASSPGQGAFAGELFF. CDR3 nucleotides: TGTGCCAGCAGCCCCGGACAGGGGGCGTTTGCCGGGGAGCTGTTTTTT.

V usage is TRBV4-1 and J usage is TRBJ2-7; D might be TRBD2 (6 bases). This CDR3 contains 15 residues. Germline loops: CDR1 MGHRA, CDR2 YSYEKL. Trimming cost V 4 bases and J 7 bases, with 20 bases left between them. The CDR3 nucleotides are TGCGCCAGCAGCCTCGACCCGGGACTCTCGGGGGAGCAGTACTTC. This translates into CASSLDPGLSGEQYF.

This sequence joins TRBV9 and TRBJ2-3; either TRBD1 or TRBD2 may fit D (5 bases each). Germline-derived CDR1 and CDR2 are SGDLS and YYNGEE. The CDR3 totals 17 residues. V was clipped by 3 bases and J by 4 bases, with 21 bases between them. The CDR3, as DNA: TGTGCCAGCAGCGCGGTCTGGGACCCCGCGTGGGCAGATACGCAGTATTTT. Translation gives CASSAVWDPAWADTQYF.

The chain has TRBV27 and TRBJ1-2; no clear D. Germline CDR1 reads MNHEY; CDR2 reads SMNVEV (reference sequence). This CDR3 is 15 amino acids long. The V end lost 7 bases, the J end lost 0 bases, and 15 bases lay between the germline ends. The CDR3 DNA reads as TGTGCCAGCACCACCGCAGCGCCGTCTAACTATGGCTACACCTTC. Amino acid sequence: CASTTAAPSNYGYTF.

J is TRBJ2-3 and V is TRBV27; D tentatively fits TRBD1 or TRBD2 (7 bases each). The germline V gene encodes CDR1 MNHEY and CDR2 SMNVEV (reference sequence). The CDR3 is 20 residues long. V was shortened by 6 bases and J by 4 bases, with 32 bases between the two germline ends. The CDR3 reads CASSSDTTGRAGDNSDTQYF. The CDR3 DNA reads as TGTGCCAGCAGCTCCGATACGACAGGGAGGGCGGGAGATAATTCAGATACGCAGTATTTT.

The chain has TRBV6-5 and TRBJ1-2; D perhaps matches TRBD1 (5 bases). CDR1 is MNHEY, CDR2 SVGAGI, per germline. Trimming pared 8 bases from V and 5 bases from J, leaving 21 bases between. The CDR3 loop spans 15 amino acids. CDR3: CASGPGTPKPYGYTF. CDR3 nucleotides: TGTGCCAGCGGACCCGGGACTCCTAAACCTTATGGCTACACCTTC.

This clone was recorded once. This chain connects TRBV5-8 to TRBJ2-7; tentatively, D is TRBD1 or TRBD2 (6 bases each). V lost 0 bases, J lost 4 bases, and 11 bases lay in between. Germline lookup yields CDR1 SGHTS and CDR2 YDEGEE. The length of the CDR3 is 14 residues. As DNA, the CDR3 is TGTGCCAGCAGCTTGGCGGGGGCTGGGTACGAGCAGTACTTC. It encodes CASSLAGAGYEQYF.